The rows below give T cell receptor beta chains drawn from one sample of a study of T cells after yellow fever vaccination. TCRdb independently ran MiXCR on the 5' RACE reads; one entry per CDR3 protein. The repertoire includes about 220,000 distinct CDR3 sequences, approximately 3% of them detected once, and less than 3.5% sits in the top ten. This sample comprised CD4+ T cells sorted from PBMCs, obtained 10 days after the yellow fever booster vaccination. The receptors shown here come from a man aged 18 to 30 who received the YFV17D yellow fever vaccine. CDR3s include the opening cysteine and the closing phenylalanine or tryptophan. The order of the fields is D gene, clone size, J gene, V gene, CDR3 DNA, CDR3 protein. D genes are given only for firm matches. Size values are once, few and many counts, or a class for expanded clones, and some rows have none.

TRBD1	many	TRBJ1-6	TRBV20-1	TGCAGTGCGCTTGGGACAGGGGGTAATTCACCCCTCCACTTT	CSALGTGGNSPLHF
.	.	TRBJ2-3	TRBV4-1	TGCGCCAGCAGCCGCTGGCCGAATACGCAGTATTTT	CASSRWPNTQYF
.	few	TRBJ1-2	TRBV4-1	TGCGCCAGCAGCCAAGCTGTTGGTCGATGGGGAATTGAGGGCCGTGGCTACACCTTC	CASSQAVGRWGIEGRGYTF
.	.	TRBJ2-3	TRBV5-1	TGCGCCAGCAGCCTCAGGGGGGCCAGCGGGGGATCCACAGATACGCAGTATTTT	CASSLRGASGGSTDTQYF
TRBD2	many	TRBJ2-1	TRBV29-1	TGCAGCGTTGAAGATCCCGTTAGCGGGGGGCCCTCCTACAATGAGCAGTTCTTC	CSVEDPVSGGPSYNEQFF
.	.	TRBJ1-2	TRBV6-5	TGTGCCAGCAGCCAGGGAGCGCATGGCTACACCTTC	CASSQGAHGYTF
.	many	TRBJ1-1	TRBV5-1	TGCGCCAGCAGCCCGGACGGTTACACTGAAGCTTTCTTT	CASSPDGYTEAFF
TRBD2	many	TRBJ2-1	TRBV4-3	TGCGCCAGCAGCCAAGATTTGGGACTAGCGGCCCTGAGCTCCTACAATGAGCAGTTCTTC	CASSQDLGLAALSSYNEQFF
TRBD1	.	TRBJ1-5	TRBV2	TGTGCCAGCGGTAATACCGGGACAGGGAACTTAAAGACCCATAGCAATCAGCCCCAGCATTTT	CASGNTGTGNLKTHSNQPQHF
.	few	TRBJ2-3	TRBV12-3/TRBV12-4	TGTGCCAGCAGGCCCCGGGGGCGCAACACAGATACGCAGTATTTT	CASRPRGRNTDTQYF
TRBD1	few	TRBJ2-3	TRBV2	TGTGCCAGCACCCCGGACAGGGGGAGGACAGATACGCAGTATTTT	CASTPDRGRTDTQYF
.	.	TRBJ2-1	TRBV20-1	TGCAGTGCTAGAGCGGGGGTCAATGAGCAGTTCTTC	CSARAGVNEQFF
TRBD1	few	TRBJ1-1	TRBV25-1	TGTGCCAGCAGTGACCCAGGACAGGGCGATACTGAAGCTTTCTTT	CASSDPGQGDTEAFF
TRBD1	many	TRBJ2-1	TRBV25-1	TGTGCCAGCAGTGAAGCAACAGGGGCCTACCACAATGAGCAGTTCTTC	CASSEATGAYHNEQFF
TRBD2	few	TRBJ2-3	TRBV20-1	TGCAGTGCTAGAGAGACTAGCGGATTCACAGATACGCAGTATTTT	CSARETSGFTDTQYF
.	few	TRBJ2-5	TRBV7-2	TGTGCCAGCAGGCGGGGGGACAGTATCCAAGAGACCCAGTACTTC	CASRRGDSIQETQYF
.	.	TRBJ2-5	TRBV6-6	TGTGCCAGCAGTTATGATCTGGGTCCGGGCGAGACCCAGTACTTC	CASSYDLGPGETQYF